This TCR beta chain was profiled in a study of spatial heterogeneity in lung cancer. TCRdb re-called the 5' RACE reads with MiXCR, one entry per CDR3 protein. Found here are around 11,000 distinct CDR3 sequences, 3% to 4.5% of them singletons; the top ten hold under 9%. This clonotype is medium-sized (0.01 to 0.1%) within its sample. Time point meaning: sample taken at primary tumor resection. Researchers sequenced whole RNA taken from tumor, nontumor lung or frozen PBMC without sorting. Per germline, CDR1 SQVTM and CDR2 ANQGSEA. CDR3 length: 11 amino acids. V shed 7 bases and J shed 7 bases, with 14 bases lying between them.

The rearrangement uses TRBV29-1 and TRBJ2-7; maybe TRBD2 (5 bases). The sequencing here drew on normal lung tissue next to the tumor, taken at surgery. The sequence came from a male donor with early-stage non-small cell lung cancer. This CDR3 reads CSAETGLEQYF. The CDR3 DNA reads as TGCAGCGCCGAGACTGGACTGGAGCAGTACTTC.